These 17 T cell receptor beta chains came from one sample sequenced in a study of metastatic and nonmetastatic thyroid tumors. Patients were all untreated before their thyroid surgery. From the PCR reads, TCRdb re-called clones with MiXCR. The sample lists about 28,000 clones; approximately 22% were seen once. The sample taken for sequencing was blood. The source of these receptors is a female donor with papillary thyroid cancer or a benign thyroid nodule (not recorded which). Some clones in this sample may be carry-over from other donors' samples.

There are a few counts of this clone. This CDR3 is CSASPHQETQYF. Here the CDR3 DNA reads TGCAGTGCTAGTCCCCACCAAGAGACCCAGTACTTC. V and J are TRBV20-1 and TRBJ2-5; D not resolved. Trimming removed 3 bases from V and 0 bases from J, with 5 bases in between. The length of the CDR3 is 12 residues. CDR1 is DFQATT and CDR2 is SNEGSKA in the germline V gene (reference sequence).

Many counts were recorded for this clone. The CDR3 region has the DNA TGTGCCAGCAGTGGCGGTGGAGTCTACACCTTC. It encodes CASSGGGVYTF. The chain employs TRBV6-4 and TRBJ1-2; no firm D call. The CDR3 sequence is 11 residues long. Germline V gives CDR1 MRHNA, CDR2 SNTAGT. Deletions cut 4 bases from V and 10 bases from J, with 10 bases between.

This chain joins TRBV3-1 and TRBJ2-3; D gene uncertain. Per germline, CDR1 LGHDT and CDR2 YNNKEL (reference sequence). Trimming shortened V by 0 bases and J by 2 bases, and 9 bases separated the two germline ends. The CDR3 extends over 15 amino acids. The CDR3 DNA reads as TGTGCCAGCAGCCAAGATTTAAGTCACACAGATACGCAGTATTTT. It specifies CASSQDLSHTDTQYF.

This clone was found a few times. J is TRBJ2-1 and V is TRBV18; a possible D gene is TRBD2 (7 bases). CDR1 and CDR2 from the germline V gene are KGHSH and LQKENI. This CDR3 has 16 amino acids. Trimming removed 3 bases from V and 3 bases from J, with 15 bases in between. DNA for the CDR3: TGTGCCAGCTCACCCGGCCTAGGGGGGGGCTACAATGAGCAGTTCTTC. Its translation is CASSPGLGGGYNEQFF.

J is TRBJ1-1 and V is TRBV27; D perhaps matches TRBD1 (5 bases). The germline V gene encodes CDR1 MNHEY and CDR2 SMNVEV (reference sequence). CDR3 length: 14 amino acids. V was clipped by 6 bases and J by 10 bases, with 21 bases between them. The CDR3 DNA reads as TGTGCCAGCAGCCCCCCGGGGGGAGGATATGTAGCTTTCTTT. Protein: CASSPPGGGYVAFF.

This clone has just a few counts. The chain is built from TRBV20-1 and TRBJ1-5, with 9 bases that match TRBD1. The CDR3 runs 15 residues. Looked up from germline, CDR1 is DFQATT and CDR2 is SNEGSKA (reference sequence). V lost 1 base, J lost 6 bases, and 7 bases stayed unmatched. CDR3 coding DNA: TGCAGTGCTAGAGGGGACAGGGCAGTAGGTCAGCCCCAGCATTTT. Amino acid sequence: CSARGDRAVGQPQHF.

This sequence joins TRBV7-9 and TRBJ1-1; D gene ambiguous. The germline V gene has CDR1 SEHNR and CDR2 FQNEAQ (reference sequence). Trimming stripped 0 bases from V and 5 bases from J, with 7 bases between. This CDR3 comprises 13 residues. In DNA form, the CDR3 reads TGTGCCAGCAGCTTAGCAGTGAGGACTGAAGCTTTCTTT. Its protein is CASSLAVRTEAFF.

This clone came up many times. V is TRBV2 and J is TRBJ1-3; D may be TRBD1 (5 bases). The CDR3 loop spans 16 amino acids. The V end lost 6 bases, the J end lost 4 bases, and 19 bases lay between the germline ends. Germline lookup yields CDR1 SNHLY and CDR2 FYNNEI. The CDR3 region is CASSRKVSTEGNTIYF. The CDR3 DNA is TGTGCCAGCAGCCGCAAGGTGTCGACAGAAGGAAACACCATATATTTT.

This clone was counted at least ten times. The chain employs TRBV11-3 and TRBJ1-2; D gene unclear. Looked up from germline, CDR1 is SGHNT and CDR2 is YENEEA. Trimming stripped 0 bases from V and 8 bases from J, with 10 bases between. The CDR3 runs to 13 residues. The chain's CDR3 is CASSLDRGVGYTF. CDR3 bases: TGTGCCAGCAGCTTAGATCGTGGGGTCGGCTACACCTTC.

The chain joins TRBV11-1 to TRBJ2-1, with 8 bases identical to TRBD1. CDR3 length: 14 amino acids. V lost 10 bases, J lost 5 bases, and 10 bases stayed unmatched. CDR1 is SGHAT, CDR2 FQDESV, per germline (reference sequence). DNA of the CDR3: TGTGCCATCGGCCCCCAGACAGGGGACAATGAGCAGTTCTTC. This encodes CAIGPQTGDNEQFF.

This clone was seen repeatedly, ten times or more. J is TRBJ1-1 and V is TRBV30; no clear D gene. Germline loops: CDR1 GTSNPN, CDR2 SVGIG (reference sequence). CDR3 length: 13 residues. The ends were cut back, 5 bases at V and 7 bases at J, with 17 bases in the middle. CDR3 in DNA: TGTGCCTGGCTGGTCTGGAATATCGGTGAAGCTTTCTTT. Translated, it gives CAWLVWNIGEAFF.

The rearrangement links TRBV5-6 to TRBJ2-7; a weak D match, TRBD2 (5 bases). The V end lost 2 bases, the J end lost 0 bases, and 15 bases lay between the germline ends. The CDR3 is 16 amino acids. Germline-derived CDR1 and CDR2 are SGHDT and YYEEEE. This CDR3 is CASSFKGSRGSYEQYF. The CDR3 DNA follows: TGTGCCAGCAGCTTTAAAGGAAGCCGGGGCTCCTACGAGCAGTACTTC.

This clone was recorded a few times. At one boundary the junction diverges from the germline segment, which might be a read error. The V and J genes are TRBV6-2 or TRBV6-3 and TRBJ1-1, with D uncertain. Looked up from germline, CDR1 is MNHEY and CDR2 is SVGEGT. This CDR3 is 12 amino acids long. The CDR3 loop reads CASTGGNNEALF. Written as DNA, the CDR3 is TGTGCCAGCACTGGAGGGAACAATGAAGCTCTCTTT.

This clone was recorded only once. The V and J genes are TRBV11-2 and TRBJ2-3; the D is unclear. The CDR3 runs 15 residues. The germline V gene has CDR1 SGHAT and CDR2 FQNNGV. The V gene lost 4 bases and the J gene lost 2 bases, with 13 bases spanning the gap. The CDR3 DNA reads TGTGCCAGCAGCTCCGTACGGGTCGCCACAGATACGCAGTATTTT. This gives the protein CASSSVRVATDTQYF.

A note on this clone: An end of the junction does not agree with germline; a read error may underlie this. The chain couples TRBV6-2 or TRBV6-3 to TRBJ2-1; D is undetermined. Germline V CDR1 and CDR2: MNHEY, SVGEGT. The CDR3 totals 11 residues. DNA for the CDR3: TGTGCCAACAGTGAAATGGGTGAGCAGTTCTTC. Translated: CANSEMGEQFF.

In this sample, this clone turned up many times. The rearrangement uses TRBV28 and TRBJ1-6; D is perhaps TRBD1 (5 bases). CDR3 length: 15 residues. V was shortened by 2 bases and J by 7 bases, with 12 bases between the two germline ends. Per germline, CDR1 MDHEN and CDR2 SYDVKM. CDR3 bases: TGTGCCAGCAGTTTAAGCAACAGGCCAAATTCACCCCTCCACTTT. Translated: CASSLSNRPNSPLHF.

This clone was observed a handful of times. The chain links TRBV7-8 to TRBJ2-7; 9 bases are shared with TRBD2. CDR1 SGHVS and CDR2 FQNEAQ come from the germline V gene. The J segment lost 0 bases and the V segment lost 2 bases, leaving 11 bases of the junction unmatched. CDR3 length: 18 amino acids. The CDR3 loop reads CASSLSASGAYSSYEQYF. CDR3 coding DNA: TGTGCCAGCAGCTTATCGGCTAGCGGGGCATATAGCTCCTACGAGCAGTACTTC.